This TCR beta chain was sequenced in a study of blood T cell repertoires in COVID-19. About the study: Specimens from acute and convalescent COVID-19 originated in the United States, Italy and Spain. In each case, the material was cDNA or gDNA derived from T cells, B-cell-depleted T cells, or PBMCs.

Seattle enrolled patients during active infection and tracked them longitudinally. The germline V gene has CDR1 MNHEY and CDR2 SVGAGI. The length of the CDR3 is 12 residues. After removal of 6 bases from V and 5 bases from J, the junction contained 4 bases not matched to a gene. Profiling relied on immunoSEQ multiplex PCR, and the TCRdb table lists in-frame clones only, not all of them. This repertoire shows 250,000 to 300,000 clones, 80% to 90% found once; its top ten account for roughly 10%. This rearrangement joins TRBV6-5 to TRBJ2-7; 7 positions match TRBD1. The specimen was peripheral blood. This receptor was identified in an older woman with COVID-19, enrolled during active disease. The CDR3 loop reads CASSRQGHEQYF. The CDR3, as DNA: TGTGCCAGCAGCAGACAGGGCCACGAGCAGTACTTC.